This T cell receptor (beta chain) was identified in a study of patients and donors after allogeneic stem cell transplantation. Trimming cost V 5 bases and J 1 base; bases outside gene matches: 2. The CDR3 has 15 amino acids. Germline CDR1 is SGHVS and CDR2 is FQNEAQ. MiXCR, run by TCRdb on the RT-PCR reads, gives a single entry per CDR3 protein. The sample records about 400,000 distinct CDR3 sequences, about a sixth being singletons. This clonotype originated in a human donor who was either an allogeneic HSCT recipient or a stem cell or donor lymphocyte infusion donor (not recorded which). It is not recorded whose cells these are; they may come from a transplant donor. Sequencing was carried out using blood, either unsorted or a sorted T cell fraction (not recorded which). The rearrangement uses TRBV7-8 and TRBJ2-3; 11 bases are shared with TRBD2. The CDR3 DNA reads TGTGCCAGCAGCGTTAGCGGGGGGGGCACAGATACGCAGTATTTT. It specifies CASSVSGGGTDTQYF.